Following are 32 T cell receptor beta chains from one sample sequenced in a study of T cell responses to AZD1222 COVID-19 vaccine. Some clones are missing from TCRdb's copy, which holds only in-frame ones; the method was immunoSEQ multiplex PCR. The table has about 130,000 clones, 91% seen once. The sequencing here drew on peripheral blood, taken on day 0 of AZD1222 vaccination. The receptors come from an adult in good health.

CDR3 sequence: CASSQEGRRDEQYF. CDR3 DNA: TGTGCCAGCAGCCAAGAAGGGCGGCGAGACGAGCAGTACTTC. The V call is TRBV7-9, the J call TRBJ2-7; D unresolved. This CDR3 region has 14 residues. Per germline, CDR1 SEHNR and CDR2 FQNEAQ (reference sequence). V lost 5 bases to trimming and J lost 5 bases, with 16 bases between them.

The gene calls are TRBV7-2 and TRBJ2-2; 11 nucleotides align to TRBD2. Germline V gives CDR1 SGHTA, CDR2 FQGNSA. CDR3 length: 17 residues. V gave up 4 bases and J gave up 1 base; unmatched junction bases: 5. The CDR3 nucleotides are TGTGCCAGCAGCTGGCGCCTAGCGGGAGGGAACACCGGGGAGCTGTTTTTT. This gives the protein CASSWRLAGGNTGELFF.

The chain carries TRBV15 and TRBJ1-1, with 7 bases matching TRBD1. V was pared by 0 bases and J by 2 bases, with 18 bases of the junction left unmatched. The V gene's germline CDR1 is LNHNV and CDR2 YYDKDF (reference sequence). The CDR3 consists of 20 residues. The CDR3 DNA reads as TGTGCCACCAGCAGAGATCTATGGACAGGTGGTTTAGGTAAAAACACTGAAGCTTTCTTT. As protein: CATSRDLWTGGLGKNTEAFF. Complete variable domain (other parts from reference TRBV15 and TRBJ1-1): DAMVIQNPRYQVTQFGKPVTLSCSQTLNHNVMYWYQQKSSQAPKLLFHYYDKDFNNEADTPDNFQSRRPNTSFCFLDIRSPGLGDTAMYLCATSRDLWTGGLGKNTEAFFGQGTRLTVV.

Turning to this clone: Other nucleotide sequences in the sample specify the same CDR3. The CDR3 DNA is TGCAGCGTTGGAGGATCCACTGAAGCTTTCTTT. It codes for CSVGGSTEAFF. The chain recombines TRBV29-1 with TRBJ1-1; D not resolved. This CDR3 is built from 11 residues. Germline V gives CDR1 SQVTM, CDR2 ANQGSEA. Trimming left V 4 bases short and J 4 bases short, with 7 bases between. Complete variable domain (other parts from reference TRBV29-1 and TRBJ1-1): SAVISQKPSRDICQRGTSLTIQCQVDSQVTMMFWYRQQPGQSLTLIATANQGSEATYESGFVIDKFPISRPNLTFSTLTVSNMSPEDSSIYLCSVGGSTEAFFGQGTRLTVV.

The chain carries TRBV5-5 and TRBJ2-7, with D maybe TRBD1 (6 bases). With 4 bases removed from V and 2 bases from J, the gap between germline ends came to 16 bases. This CDR3 comprises 15 residues. Germline assignment: CDR1 SGHKS and CDR2 YYEKEE (reference sequence). The CDR3: CASSPTTGSAYEQYF. CDR3 DNA sequence: TGTGCCAGCAGCCCTACTACAGGGTCAGCCTACGAGCAGTACTTC.

The rearrangement joins TRBV6-1 to TRBJ2-3, with a possible D match to TRBD1 (5 bases). This CDR3 contains 15 residues. V was shortened by 3 bases and J by 9 bases, with 19 bases between the two germline ends. Germline CDR1 MNHNS, CDR2 SASEGT. The chain's CDR3 is CASSDGHGRALTQYF. CDR3 DNA: TGTGCCAGCAGTGATGGACATGGCAGAGCTCTAACGCAGTATTTT.

V usage is TRBV10-3 and J usage is TRBJ1-1; D remains ambiguous. Germline V gives CDR1 ENHRY, CDR2 SYGVKD. The CDR3 consists of 11 residues. V lost 8 bases, J lost 5 bases, and 9 bases lay in between. CDR3 loop: CAIGGGTEAFF. The CDR3 DNA sequence: TGTGCCATCGGCGGTGGGACTGAAGCTTTCTTT.

This clone has more than one count but fewer than ten. The chain uses TRBV7-9 and TRBJ2-1, with a possible D match to TRBD2 (6 bases). The CDR3 has 13 amino acids. V was pared by 2 bases and J by 7 bases, with 9 bases between. Germline CDR1 reads SEHNR; CDR2 reads FQNEAQ (reference sequence). The CDR3 DNA is TGTGCCAGCAGCTTATCGGGAGAGAATGAGCAGTTCTTC. Its protein is CASSLSGENEQFF. The complete variable domain, with remaining parts taken from reference TRBV7-9 and TRBJ2-1, reads DTGVSQNPRHKITKRGQNVTFRCDPISEHNRLYWYRQTLGQGPEFLTYFQNEAQLEKSRLLSDRFSAERPKGSFSTLEIQRTEQGDSAMYLCASSLSGENEQFFGPGTRLTVL.

J is TRBJ1-2 and V is TRBV4-3, with D perhaps TRBD1 (5 bases). Per the germline V gene, CDR1 is LGHNA and CDR2 is YSLEER. V lost 3 bases to trimming and J lost 6 bases, with 14 bases between them. The CDR3 loop spans 14 amino acids. DNA of the CDR3: TGCGCCAGCAGCCATTGGACGGGGGACGATGGCTACACCTTC. Amino acids: CASSHWTGDDGYTF.

J is TRBJ2-3 and V is TRBV5-4; 8 bases map to TRBD1. This CDR3 comprises 15 residues. The ends lost 0 bases at V and 4 bases at J; junction bases unmatched: 4. Germline V gene data show CDR1 as SGHNT and CDR2 as YYREEE (reference sequence). The DNA of the CDR3 is TGTGCCAGCAGCTTGGGCAGGGGGCCCGCAGATACGCAGTATTTT. Its protein product is CASSLGRGPADTQYF.

J is TRBJ2-7 and V is TRBV10-2, with D maybe TRBD1 (6 bases). Trimming left V 6 bases short and J 0 bases short, with 9 bases between. The germline V gene encodes CDR1 WSHSY and CDR2 SAAADI. There are 13 residues in the CDR3. The DNA for the CDR3 is TGCGCCAGCAGGAGGGACACCTCCTACGAGCAGTACTTC. Residues: CASRRDTSYEQYF.

V gene TRBV15 combines with J gene TRBJ2-1, with 7 positions matching TRBD2. The CDR3 has 15 amino acids. The junction had 13 bases not matched to a gene; V was cut back by 6 bases and J by 8 bases. CDR1 and CDR2 from the germline V gene are LNHNV and YYDKDF (reference sequence). The CDR3 region is CATRGLRGEPYEQFF. Written as DNA, the CDR3 is TGTGCCACCAGGGGGCTTCGGGGGGAGCCGTATGAGCAGTTCTTC.

The chain has TRBV21-1 and TRBJ2-7; TRBD1 was called by the table and not checked on the DNA. TRBV21-1 is deemed a pseudogene. The CDR3 is made up of 17 amino acids. CDR3 bases: TGTGCCAGCAGCTATATCGGTAAGGGACAGGGTAGCCCCGAGCAGTACTTC. This codes for CASSYIGKGQGSPEQYF.

V and J are TRBV7-2 and TRBJ1-1, with D unclear. Germline V gene sequence: CDR1 SGHTA, CDR2 FQGNSA. CDR3 length: 13 residues. V was pared by 2 bases and J by 5 bases, with 9 bases between. CDR3 in amino acids: CASSLRSGTEAFF. The CDR3 coding sequence is TGTGCCAGCAGCTTACGCTCGGGGACTGAAGCTTTCTTT.

This chain joins TRBV19 and TRBJ1-2; TRBD1 might be the D (5 bases). The CDR3 loop spans 14 amino acids. Germline assignment: CDR1 LNHDA and CDR2 SQIVND (reference sequence). V was shortened by 7 bases and J by 7 bases, with 19 bases between the two germline ends. The CDR3 loop reads CASTPPWGGRGYTF. CDR3 bases: TGTGCCAGTACCCCGCCTTGGGGCGGTCGTGGCTACACCTTC.

The J gene is TRBJ2-3, the V gene TRBV5-1; 7 positions match TRBD2. V dropped 6 bases and J dropped 1; count of bases not matched to a gene: 8. The CDR3 runs to 15 residues. Germline V gives CDR1 SGHRS, CDR2 YFSETQ. CDR3 amino acids: CASMSSGYRTDTQYF. CDR3 in DNA: TGCGCCAGCATGTCTAGCGGCTACCGCACAGATACGCAGTATTTT.

This chain uses TRBV5-1 with TRBJ1-2; possibly TRBD1 for D (6 bases). The CDR3 has 14 residues. Trimming left V 3 bases short and J 5 bases short, with 14 bases between. Germline V gives CDR1 SGHRS, CDR2 YFSETQ. For the CDR3, the DNA is TGCGCCAGCAGCTCGAGGACAGATGAATATGGCTACACCTTC. Its translation: CASSSRTDEYGYTF.

V usage is TRBV5-6 and J usage is TRBJ2-7; 7 nucleotides line up with TRBD1. There are 13 residues in the CDR3. The J segment lost 3 bases and the V segment lost 4 bases, leaving 4 bases of the junction unmatched. CDR1 SGHDT and CDR2 YYEEEE come from the germline V gene. Written as DNA, the CDR3 is TGTGCCAGCAGCGACAGGGACCACTACGAGCAGTACTTC. Amino acid sequence: CASSDRDHYEQYF. Using reference TRBV5-6 and TRBJ2-7 for the parts outside the CDR3, the full variable domain is DAGVTQSPTHLIKTRGQQVTLRCSPKSGHDTVSWYQQALGQGPQFIFQYYEEEERQRGNFPDRFSGHQFPNYSSELNVNALLLGDSALYLCASSDRDHYEQYFGPGTRLTVT.

The V call is TRBV11-2, the J call TRBJ1-2, with 7 positions matching TRBD1. CDR1 SGHAT and CDR2 FQNNGV come from the germline V gene. This CDR3 spans 15 amino acids. The junction had 10 bases not matched to a gene; V was cut back by 5 bases and J by 4 bases. The DNA of the CDR3 is TGTGCCAGCAGCGGGCGCACGGGACAGATCTATGGCTACACCTTC. This sequence encodes CASSGRTGQIYGYTF. Supplemented by reference TRBV11-2 and TRBJ1-2, the full variable domain reads EAGVAQSPRYKIIEKRQSVAFWCNPISGHATLYWYQQILGQGPKLLIQFQNNGVVDDSQLPKDRFSAERLKGVDSTLKIQPAKLEDSAVYLCASSGRTGQIYGYTFGSGTRLTVV.

The DNA for the CDR3 is TGCGCCAGCAGCCAAGAAAGTTGGGGGGGACTAGCGGGAAGGGAGACCCAGTACTTC. This encodes CASSQESWGGLAGRETQYF. The V gene is TRBV4-3, the J gene TRBJ2-5, with 13 bases that match TRBD2. With 0 bases clipped from V and 5 bases from J, the junction kept 12 bases outside the gene matches. Germline loops: CDR1 LGHNA, CDR2 YSLEER. The CDR3 has 19 residues.

This clone showed up just once. The V gene is TRBV3-1 (or the pseudogene TRBV3-2), the J gene TRBJ2-5, with D tentatively TRBD2 (6 bases). From germline, CDR1 is LGHDT and CDR2 YNNKEL (reference sequence). V shed 5 bases and J shed 5 bases, with 18 bases lying between them. The CDR3 sequence is 15 residues long. The CDR3 nucleotides are TGTGCCAGCAGCGTAGACGCACGGGGGAAGGAGACCCAGTACTTC. Translated: CASSVDARGKETQYF.

J is TRBJ1-3 and V is TRBV6-5; D may be TRBD1 (5 bases). The germline gives CDR1 MNHEY, CDR2 SVGAGI. CDR3 length: 11 amino acids. Deletions cut 8 bases from V and 6 bases from J, with 8 bases between. CDR3 protein: CASSTANTIYF. CDR3 nucleotide sequence: TGTGCCAGCTCGACAGCAAACACCATATATTTT.

The genes are TRBV12-3 or TRBV12-4 and TRBJ1-1; D may be TRBD1 (6 bases). Between the trimmed V and J ends, which lost 6 bases and 1 base, there was a span of 9 bases. The CDR3 runs 13 residues. The DNA of the CDR3 is TGTGCCAGCAGGTCGACAGGGAACACTGAAGCTTTCTTT. It is translated as CASRSTGNTEAFF.

The rearrangement links TRBV19 to TRBJ2-3; D might be TRBD2 (6 bases). V gave up 0 bases and J gave up 6 bases, with 19 bases separating them. The CDR3 sequence is 17 residues long. Germline V gene lookup returns CDR1 LNHDA and CDR2 SQIVND (reference sequence). CDR3 in DNA: TGTGCCAGTAGTATAGATCGGCCTAGCGCTGGGATGGATACGCAGTATTTT. It specifies CASSIDRPSAGMDTQYF.

This chain joins TRBV24-1 and TRBJ2-2; 8 bases match TRBD2. The length of the CDR3 is 14 residues. Germline V CDR1 and CDR2: KGHDR, SFDVKD. The ends lost 7 bases at V and 2 bases at J; junction bases unmatched: 2. The CDR3 region is CATSGGVNTGELFF. The CDR3 DNA reads TGTGCCACCAGCGGGGGGGTCAACACCGGGGAGCTGTTTTTT.

The gene calls are TRBV4-3 and TRBJ1-2, with D perhaps TRBD1 (6 bases). CDR1 and CDR2 (germline): LGHNA, YSLEER. V lost 2 bases and J 0 bases, leaving 10 bases between the germline ends. The CDR3 has 15 amino acids. CDR3 protein: CASSQIGTTNYGYTF. DNA of the CDR3: TGCGCCAGCAGCCAAATCGGGACAACTAACTATGGCTACACCTTC.

The CDR3 protein is CASSSTGAETQYF. The CDR3 DNA follows: TGTGCCAGCAGCTCGACAGGGGCAGAGACCCAGTACTTC. The chain joins TRBV7-3 to TRBJ2-5; 8 positions agree with TRBD1. This CDR3 has 13 amino acids. CDR1 and CDR2 from the germline V gene are SGHTA and FQGTGA. The junction had 2 bases not matched to a gene; V was cut back by 4 bases and J by 4 bases.

V usage is TRBV5-4 and J usage is TRBJ2-7; TRBD2 might be the D (6 bases). The CDR3 sequence is 14 residues long. In germline, CDR1 is SGHNT, CDR2 YYREEE (reference sequence). V lost 3 bases and J lost 0, with 10 bases in between. The DNA of the CDR3 is TGTGCCAGCAGCTCGGGGAGGAGCTCCTACGAGCAGTACTTC. Residues: CASSSGRSSYEQYF.

Notes on this clone: The germline gene is not matched at one end of the junction; a read error may be the cause. The chain is built from TRBV7-9 and TRBJ2-5; a possible D gene is TRBD1 (6 bases). CDR1 and CDR2 from the germline V gene are SEHNR and FQNEAQ (reference sequence). The length of the CDR3 is 12 residues. CDR3 bases: TGTGCCAGCACCTTGTTACAGGGCCATTGGGACTTC. Translation gives CASTLLQGHWDF.

The genes are TRBV27 and TRBJ2-7; D remains ambiguous. Trimming left V 2 bases short and J 2 bases short, with 10 bases between. CDR1 MNHEY and CDR2 SMNVEV come from the germline V gene (reference sequence). CDR3 length: 14 amino acids. CDR3 residues: CASSLLRRAYEQYF. CDR3 nucleotides: TGTGCCAGCAGTTTACTTCGACGGGCCTACGAGCAGTACTTC.

The chain employs TRBV7-2 and TRBJ1-1; 7 nucleotides align to TRBD1. CDR1 is SGHTA, CDR2 FQGNSA, per germline. V lost 5 bases, J lost 6 bases, and 9 bases stayed unmatched. The CDR3 sequence is 14 residues long. CDR3 DNA: TGTGCCAGCAGCCGGTCCGACAGGGACGCTGAAGCTTTCTTT. This translates into CASSRSDRDAEAFF.

This rearrangement joins TRBV10-3 to TRBJ1-3; D ambiguous. The V end was cut by 0 bases, the J end by 3 bases, with 15 bases between. Germline V CDR1 and CDR2: ENHRY, SYGVKD. This CDR3 is built from 17 residues. This CDR3 is CAISESMERLVGNTIYF. The CDR3 nucleotides are TGTGCCATCAGTGAGTCCATGGAGAGGTTGGTTGGAAACACCATATATTTT.